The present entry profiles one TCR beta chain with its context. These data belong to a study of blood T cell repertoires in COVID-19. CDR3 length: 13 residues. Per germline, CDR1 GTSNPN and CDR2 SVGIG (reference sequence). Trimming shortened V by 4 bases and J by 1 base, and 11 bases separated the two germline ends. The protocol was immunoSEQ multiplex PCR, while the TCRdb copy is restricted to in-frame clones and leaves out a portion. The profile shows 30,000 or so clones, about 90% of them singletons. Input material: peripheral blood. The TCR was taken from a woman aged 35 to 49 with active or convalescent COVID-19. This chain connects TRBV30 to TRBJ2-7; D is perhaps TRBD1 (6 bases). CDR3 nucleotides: TGTGCCTGGAAGCTGGACAGTTCCTACGAGCAGTACTTC. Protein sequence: CAWKLDSSYEQYF.